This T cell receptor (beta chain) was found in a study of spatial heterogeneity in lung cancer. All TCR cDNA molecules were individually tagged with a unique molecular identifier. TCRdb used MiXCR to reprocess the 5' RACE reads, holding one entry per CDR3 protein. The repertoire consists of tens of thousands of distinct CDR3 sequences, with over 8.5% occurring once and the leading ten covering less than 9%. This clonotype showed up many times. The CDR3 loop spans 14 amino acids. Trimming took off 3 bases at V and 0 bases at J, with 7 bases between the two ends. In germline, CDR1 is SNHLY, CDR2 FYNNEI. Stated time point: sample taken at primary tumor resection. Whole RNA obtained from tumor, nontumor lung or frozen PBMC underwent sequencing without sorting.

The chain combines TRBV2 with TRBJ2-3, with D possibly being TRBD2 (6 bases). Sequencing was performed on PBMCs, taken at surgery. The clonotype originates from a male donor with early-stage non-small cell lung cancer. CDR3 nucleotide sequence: TGTGCCAGCAGTGAGGGACTCAGCACAGATACGCAGTATTTT. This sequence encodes CASSEGLSTDTQYF.